This T cell receptor beta chain was sequenced for a study of shared clonotypes between healthy human individuals (dated by TCRdb to about 2020). Background for the entire study: A couple of women and a few men aged 18 to 49 years were included in the cohort. For each donor, CD4 naive and CD4 memory were each run on three plates, CD8 naive on two plates, and CD8 memory on one plate. Blood TCR repertoires of 5 or 6 healthy adults were deeply sequenced to estimate repertoire size and the extent of clonotype sharing between individuals. To increase sequencing depth and limit assay-specific biases, TCR repertoire library preparation and sequencing were carried out by different laboratories using diverse techniques. Per donor, leukapheresis produced somewhere between about 0.94 and 9.5 billion PBMCs.

The donors were healthy, HIV-negative adults who had no recently reported acute infections or vaccinations. Only Caucasian adults living in Nashville, Tennessee, USA were represented among the donors. CD4+ T cells were enriched through magnetic negative selection, after which naive cells were positively selected on CD45RA and the remaining negative fraction served as the memory subset. Blood was obtained by leukapheresis, after which PBMCs were separated by Ficoll-Histopaque density gradient centrifugation and cryopreserved in liquid nitrogen vapor phase. Analytical flow cytometry was used to check the purity and quantity of every magnetically sorted T cell population. From each sorted fraction, genomic DNA was isolated and quantified by UV absorbance on a Nanodrop 2000c. A note on this clone: There is no known antigen for this receptor. Base qualities are missing; no much larger clone stands one base away.

CDR1 and CDR2 (SGHTS, YDEGEE) derive from the germline V gene. V lost 4 bases and J lost 2 bases; the stretch between them is 12 bases long. The CDR3 measures 15 amino acids from cysteine to phenylalanine. Only the CDR3 DNA stays, 45 bases, in frame from base 1. Paper-wide results and their limitations: Even with the large sequencing depth, rarefaction of the sorted-subset datasets indicated that sequencing was incomplete. Clonotypes shared by all four sorted-subset donors showed higher generation probabilities than non-shared clonotypes. Across a few donors, approximately 5% of naive CD4, approximately 3.6% of naive CD8, about 2% of memory CD4, and 0.4% of memory CD8 clonotypes were shared. Only blood was sampled, and tissue TCR repertoires likely differ from those in blood. Naive subsets generally had larger estimated clonotype richness than memory subsets did. The small number of donors limited the genetic and exposure-history diversity represented. Pairwise subsampling indicated that sequencing depth was expected to affect the degree of clonotype sharing among donors.

TCR CDR3 regions were amplified from genomic DNA by multiplex PCR using the deep immunoSEQ assay. For each cell subset, the extracted genomic DNA was distributed evenly across all wells of several immunoSEQ 96-well plates, and each plate served as one replicate. For sorted subsets, 200 to 250 ng of genomic DNA, equivalent to some 30,000 T cell genomes, went into each replicate PCR. Purified libraries were measured with a Qubit 3.0 fluorometer, size-checked on a Bioanalyzer 2100, and measured again with the KAPA Library Quantification kit. A separate single-read 150-cycle Illumina NextSeq 550 flow cell was used to sequence each immunoSEQ 96-well plate. From the authors' description of their analysis: Because the immunoSEQ output held only junctional sequences and lacked quality scores, the filtering could not match the filtering applied to full-length reads. Sequences were annotated with PyIR, a Python wrapper for IgBLAST v1.9, using IMGT germline references to assign V/J genes and CDR3. Reads with weak V/J assignments (E-value above 1e-6), missing CDR3, stop codons, out-of-frame junctions, or ambiguous translated residues were removed. V3J clonotypes were defined as sequences sharing an identical inferred V gene, J gene, and CDR3 amino acid sequence. Percentage overlap between repertoires was calculated by dividing the number of shared unique clonotypes by the size of the smaller repertoire. Richness of each repertoire was evaluated using RTK rarefaction, the Chao1 estimator, and Recon v2.1 estimates of unobserved clonotypes. OLGA was used to compute generation probabilities for all TCRbeta clonotypes that the gDNA method yielded from several donors. Entries here come from immuneACCESS through TCRdb and include only in-frame sequences with V and J called. Some clones fail to appear in such tables; in the studies checked, an unresolved V gene covers under half of the shortfall, and the cause of the remainder is unknown. V, J and clone size are those of that table, while D and trimming were read from the DNA. In this sample the table shows over a million clones, around 95% of which occur a single time. The ten biggest clones cover roughly 1.2% of the sample.

This sequence uses TRBV5-8 and TRBJ2-2; a tentative D match to TRBD2 spans 6 bases. This receptor was identified in a man younger than 40 in good health. The material sequenced was naive CD4+ T cells sorted from blood. What the cell subset or site label conveys for this sample: CD45RA+ positively selected. The CDR3 in this case is CASSTGSPNTGELFF. The nucleotides read TGTGCCAGCAGCACCGGGAGTCCAAACACCGGGGAGCTGTTTTTT. Full variable domain (CDR3 extended with the reference TRBV5-8 and TRBJ2-2 proteins): EAGVTQSPTHLIKTRGQQATLRCSPISGHTSVYWYQQALGLGLQFLLWYDEGEERNRGNFPPRFSGRQFPNYSSELNVNALELEDSALYLCASSTGSPNTGELFFGEGSRLTVL.